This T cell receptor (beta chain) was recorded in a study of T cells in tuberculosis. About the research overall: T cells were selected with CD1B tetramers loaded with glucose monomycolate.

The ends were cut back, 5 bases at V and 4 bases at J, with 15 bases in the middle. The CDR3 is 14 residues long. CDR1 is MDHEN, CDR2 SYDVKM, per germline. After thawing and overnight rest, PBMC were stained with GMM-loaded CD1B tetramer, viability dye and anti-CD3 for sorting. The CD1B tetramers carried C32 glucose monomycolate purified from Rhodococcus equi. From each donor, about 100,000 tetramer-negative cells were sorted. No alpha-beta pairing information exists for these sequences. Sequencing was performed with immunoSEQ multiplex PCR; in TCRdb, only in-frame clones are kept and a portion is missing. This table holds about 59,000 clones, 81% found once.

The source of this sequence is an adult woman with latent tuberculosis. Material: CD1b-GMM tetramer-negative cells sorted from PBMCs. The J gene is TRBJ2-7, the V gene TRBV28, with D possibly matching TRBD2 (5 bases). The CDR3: CASSAEGRGYEQYF. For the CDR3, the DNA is TGTGCCAGCAGTGCCGAAGGCCGGGGTTACGAGCAGTACTTC.